These T cell receptor beta chains were read from a single sample in a study of blood T cell repertoires in COVID-19. Here immunoSEQ multiplex PCR was the method, and the copy in TCRdb shows in-frame clones only, minus some. The sample holds some 270,000 clones, about 88% seen once. The sequencing sample was made of PBMCs or T cells enriched from blood (not recorded which). These TCRs come from a woman in her forties or fifties who had been exposed to COVID-19. Both conserved end residues are part of each CDR3. A D gene is named only where the DNA matches it firmly. Part of the rows lack a size; the others show once, few, many or a class for expanded clones.

. | once | TRBJ2-3 | TRBV5-1 | CASSLSRGSTDTQYF | TGCGCCAGCAGCTTAAGCAGGGGATCCACAGATACGCAGTATTTT
. | . | TRBJ1-1 | TRBV7-9 | CASSLTLGAAHTEAFF | TGTGCCAGCAGCTTAACGTTGGGGGCCGCGCACACTGAAGCTTTCTTT
. | . | TRBJ1-1 | TRBV9 | CASSARTATEAFF | TGTGCCAGCAGCGCCCGGACAGCCACTGAAGCTTTCTTT
TRBD1 | . | TRBJ1-1 | TRBV25-1 | CASTRQGTAEAFF | TGTGCCAGCACGAGACAGGGGACCGCTGAAGCTTTCTTT
. | once | TRBJ2-2 | TRBV10-3 | CAISEAQAPNTGELFF | TGTGCCATCAGTGAGGCACAGGCTCCGAACACCGGGGAGCTGTTTTTT
. | . | TRBJ1-1 | TRBV12-3/TRBV12-4 | CASSLNRNEAFF | TGTGCCAGCAGCCTCAACAGGAATGAAGCTTTCTTT
TRBD1 | . | TRBJ1-5 | TRBV25-1 | CAGQGAIQPQHF | TGTGCCGGACAGGGGGCGATTCAGCCCCAGCATTTT
. | . | TRBJ1-2 | TRBV5-8 | CASSQFTGVYGYTF | TGTGCCAGCAGCCAGTTTACAGGCGTCTATGGCTACACCTTC
TRBD1 | . | TRBJ1-1 | TRBV19 | CASSIGGTGLNTEAFF | TGTGCCAGTAGTATAGGGGGGACAGGCTTGAACACTGAAGCTTTCTTT
TRBD1 | once | TRBJ1-2 | TRBV2 | CASSDQGAGYGYTF | TGTGCCAGCAGTGACCAGGGGGCAGGCTATGGCTACACCTTC
. | . | TRBJ2-2 | TRBV7-2 | CASSLAPGTGELFF | TGTGCCAGCAGCTTAGCCCCCGGCACCGGGGAGCTGTTTTTT
TRBD1 | . | TRBJ1-1 | TRBV27 | CASSTGTGSNTEAFF | TGTGCCAGCAGTACCGGGACAGGCTCAAACACTGAAGCTTTCTTT
. | . | TRBJ1-1 | TRBV18 | CASSPTRGYTEAFF | TGTGCCAGCTCACCAACAAGGGGATACACTGAAGCTTTCTTT
TRBD2 | . | TRBJ2-5 | TRBV6-1 | CASSESGLAGGETQYF | TGTGCCAGCAGTGAATCAGGACTAGCGGGAGGAGAGACCCAGTACTTC
TRBD1 | few | TRBJ1-1 | TRBV2 | CASMMDRTEAFF | TGTGCCAGCATGATGGACAGGACTGAAGCTTTCTTT
TRBD1 | . | TRBJ2-7 | TRBV6-2/TRBV6-3 | CASSYASGTVGEQYF | TGTGCCAGCAGTTACGCGTCCGGGACAGTCGGCGAGCAGTACTTC
. | once | TRBJ1-3 | TRBV21-1 | CASSKEGTGRRGDTIYF | TGTGCCAGCAGCAAAGAGGGCACAGGGCGACGGGGGGACACCATATATTTT
. | . | TRBJ1-5 | TRBV10-3 | CAISGPKGVSNQPQHF | TGTGCCATCAGTGGCCCTAAGGGGGTTAGCAATCAGCCCCAGCATTTT
. | . | TRBJ2-2 | TRBV5-1 | CASSFSGLTGELFF | TGCGCCAGCAGCTTTAGCGGACTCACCGGGGAGCTGTTTTTT
. | few | TRBJ2-2 | TRBV4-2 | CASSQARTGELFF | TGTGCCAGCAGCCAAGCTCGGACCGGGGAGCTGTTTTTT
. | . | TRBJ2-3 | TRBV5-4 | CASSFRGPYPDTQYF | TGTGCCAGCAGCTTTCGTGGGCCCTACCCAGATACGCAGTATTTT
TRBD2 | once | TRBJ2-1 | TRBV5-1 | CASSLVSSGGVASYNEQFF | TGCGCCAGCAGCTTGGTGTCTAGCGGGGGGGTAGCCTCCTACAATGAGCAGTTCTTC
. | once | TRBJ1-3 | TRBV6-5 | CATTRAGNTIYF | TGTGCCACCACCCGGGCAGGGAACACCATATATTTT
. | few | TRBJ1-6 | TRBV19 | CASSMGNRGAYNSPLHF | TGTGCCAGTAGTATGGGGAATCGGGGGGCTTATAATTCACCCCTCCACTTT
. | . | TRBJ2-7 | TRBV5-1 | CASSSYRGEQYF | TGCGCCAGCAGCTCGTATAGAGGCGAGCAGTACTTC
. | . | TRBJ2-3 | TRBV18 | CASSGRQTVTDTQYF | TGTGCCAGCTCAGGACGACAGACAGTCACAGATACGCAGTATTTT
. | . | TRBJ1-1 | TRBV19 | CASLTDSNTEAFF | TGTGCCAGTCTTACCGACAGCAACACTGAAGCTTTCTTT
. | few | TRBJ2-7 | TRBV6-5 | CASGLTAYEQYF | TGTGCCAGCGGGCTGACAGCCTACGAGCAGTACTTC
. | . | TRBJ1-6 | TRBV18 | CASSGGVDNSPLHF | TGTGCCAGCTCCGGAGGTGTCGATAATTCACCCCTCCACTTT
. | . | TRBJ1-1 | TRBV10-3 | CAIAVGSDTEAFF | TGTGCCATCGCGGTCGGCTCAGACACTGAAGCTTTCTTT
TRBD1 | . | TRBJ1-1 | TRBV14 | CASSLTGRTEAFF | TGTGCCAGCAGCCTGACAGGGAGGACTGAAGCTTTCTTT
. | . | TRBJ2-2 | TRBV11-2 | CASSFQANTGELFF | TGTGCCAGCAGCTTTCAAGCAAACACCGGGGAGCTGTTTTTT
TRBD1 | . | TRBJ1-1 | TRBV19 | CASRDRAEAFF | TGTGCCAGCCGGGACAGGGCTGAAGCTTTCTTT
. | . | TRBJ2-3 | TRBV19 | CASSMEGSTDTQYF | TGTGCCAGTAGTATGGAGGGCAGCACAGATACGCAGTATTTT
TRBD2 | . | TRBJ2-5 | TRBV7-2 | CASSLDPASGGIGTQYF | TGTGCCAGCAGCTTAGATCCGGCTAGCGGGGGCATTGGGACCCAGTACTTC
. | . | TRBJ1-4 | TRBV30 | CAWSGARAAEKLFF | TGTGCCTGGAGTGGAGCGAGGGCGGCAGAAAAACTGTTTTTT
. | . | TRBJ1-2 | TRBV7-9 | CASSYEGSYTF | TGTGCCAGCAGCTACGAGGGTAGCTACACCTTC
TRBD2 | . | TRBJ2-6 | TRBV14 | CASSPRGGRLTSGANVLTF | TGTGCCAGCAGCCCCCGGGGAGGGCGCCTAACGTCTGGGGCCAACGTCCTGACTTTC
. | . | TRBJ1-1 | TRBV4-3 | CASSQGEWGNTEAFF | TGCGCCAGCAGCCAAGGGGAGTGGGGAAACACTGAAGCTTTCTTT
TRBD1 | . | TRBJ2-1 | TRBV19 | CASSDREYLEFF | TGTGCCAGCTCGGACAGGGAGTATTTAGAGTTCTTC
. | . | TRBJ2-2 | TRBV5-1 | CASIGSASTGELFF | TGCGCCAGCATAGGGAGCGCTTCGACCGGGGAGCTGTTTTTT
. | . | TRBJ1-1 | TRBV12-1 | CASSYPVGSGMNTEAFF | TGTGCCAGCAGCTACCCCGTCGGGTCGGGAATGAACACTGAAGCTTTCTTT
TRBD1 | . | TRBJ1-2 | TRBV28 | CASSFYGQGGNYGYTF | TGTGCCAGCAGTTTCTATGGACAGGGAGGAAACTATGGCTACACCTTC
TRBD2 | . | TRBJ2-1 | TRBV12-3/TRBV12-4 | CASMRRGDNEQFF | TGTGCCAGCATGAGGCGGGGGGACAATGAGCAGTTCTTC
TRBD2 | . | TRBJ2-7 | TRBV28 | CASPPGRGEGSSYEQYF | TGTGCCAGCCCTCCCGGGAGGGGTGAGGGATCTTCCTACGAGCAGTACTTC
. | . | TRBJ2-2 | TRBV14 | CASSPWARRTPNTGELFF | TGTGCCAGCAGCCCGTGGGCAAGGAGGACCCCGAACACCGGGGAGCTGTTTTTT
. | . | TRBJ1-1 | TRBV12-3/TRBV12-4 | CASSPENAEAFF | TGTGCCAGCAGTCCCGAGAACGCTGAAGCTTTCTTT
. | . | TRBJ1-1 | TRBV3-1/TRBV3-2 | CASSLGQLNTEAFF | TGTGCCAGCAGCCTCGGACAGCTGAACACTGAAGCTTTCTTT
TRBD1 | . | TRBJ1-3 | TRBV5-1 | CASSLGWGDRGAGNTIYF | TGCGCCAGCAGCTTGGGCTGGGGAGACAGGGGAGCCGGAAACACCATATATTTT
. | . | TRBJ1-1 | TRBV7-9 | CASSFPRRNTEAFF | TGTGCCAGCAGCTTTCCGCGGCGGAACACTGAAGCTTTCTTT
TRBD1 | . | TRBJ1-6 | TRBV3-1/TRBV3-2 | CASRTGNSPLHF | TGTGCCAGCAGGACAGGGAATTCACCCCTCCACTTT
. | . | TRBJ1-5 | TRBV19 | CASSMVGVSNQPQHF | TGTGCCAGTAGTATGGTAGGGGTCAGCAATCAGCCCCAGCATTTT
. | . | TRBJ1-6 | TRBV12-1 | CASSSGTDWGFMVAKYNSPLHF | TGTGCCAGCAGCTCCGGGACAGATTGGGGATTTATGGTGGCCAAATATAATTCACCCCTCCACTTT
. | . | TRBJ1-2 | TRBV28 | CASSHRTREGYTF | TGTGCCAGCAGTCATCGGACACGGGAGGGCTACACCTTC
TRBD1 | . | TRBJ2-3 | TRBV6-6 | CASSYIGTGSMDTQYF | TGTGCCAGCAGCTACATCGGGACAGGGTCAATGGATACGCAGTATTTT